The present entry profiles one TCR beta chain with its context. These data originate in a study of blood T cell repertoires in COVID-19. Background on the study: Researchers got acute and convalescent COVID-19 samples from the United States, Italy and Spain.

Germline V gene lookup returns CDR1 MNHEY and CDR2 SVGAGI. Trimming left V 5 bases short and J 5 bases short, with 9 bases between. There are 13 residues in the CDR3. Profiled with immunoSEQ multiplex PCR; TCRdb holds only in-frame clones, not every one. The repertoire holds about 90,000 clones, around 93% seen once, with roughly 1.8% in the top ten. The sequence derives from a human donor with active COVID-19. The donor label of this sample is uncertain. This rearrangement joins TRBV6-5 to TRBJ2-2; D unclear. Sequenced material: peripheral blood. The CDR3 sequence: CASSPITTGELFF. CDR3 in DNA: TGTGCCAGCAGTCCCATAACTACCGGGGAGCTGTTTTTT.